Following are 7 T cell receptor beta chains from one sample sequenced in a study of CD8 T cells in Susac syndrome (dated by TCRdb to between 2018 and 2020). Preparation of the library involved the immunoSEQ multiplex PCR assay. RNA was extracted using the RNeasy kit, and about 0.5 to 1 microgram was reverse transcribed with random hexamers. TCRdb trimmed the raw reads at Q25, called clones with MiXCR and kept productive beta chains. Records with the same CDR3 protein are collapsed into one entry carrying the most frequent genes and DNA. The sample includes approximately 140,000 distinct CDR3 sequences, with approximately 79% observed a single time. Approximately 0.51% of the sample is taken by the ten largest. The sequenced material came from CD8+ T cells from PBMCs. The receptor set was obtained from a human donor with multiple sclerosis.

V usage is TRBV6-5 and J usage is TRBJ1-2; unclear D gene. Germline V gene data show CDR1 as MNHEY and CDR2 as SVGAGI. CDR3 length equals 14 residues. V was shortened by 0 bases and J by 6 bases, with 11 bases between the two germline ends. The CDR3 DNA sequence: TGTGCCAGCAGTTACTCGGAGGGTCAAAATGGCTACACCTTC. Protein sequence: CASSYSEGQNGYTF.

In its sample, this clonotype was seen a few times. The rearrangement joins TRBV5-1 to TRBJ2-7; TRBD2 matches at 10 bases. The CDR3 contains 15 residues. The junction had 6 bases not matched to a gene; V was cut back by 4 bases and J by 2 bases. Germline V gene data show CDR1 as SGHRS and CDR2 as YFSETQ. CDR3: CASSISGGMPYEQYF. In DNA form, the CDR3 reads TGCGCCAGCAGCATTAGCGGGGGGATGCCCTACGAGCAGTACTTC.

In this sample, this clonotype turned up a few times. The rearrangement uses TRBV5-1 and TRBJ1-1, with TRBD1 identical over 8 bases. V was clipped by 1 base and J by 3 bases; unmatched bases: 8. Germline lookup yields CDR1 SGHRS and CDR2 YFSETQ. The CDR3 is made up of 16 amino acids. Here the CDR3 reads CASSLFVRGRYTEAFF. The CDR3 nucleotides read TGCGCCAGCAGCTTGTTCGTCAGGGGGCGATACACTGAAGCTTTCTTT.

V is TRBV27 and J is TRBJ2-2; 9 bases agree with TRBD1. The CDR3 contains 14 residues. The germline CDR1 and CDR2 sequences are MNHEY and SMNVEV (reference sequence). The ends lost 6 bases at V and 6 bases at J; junction bases unmatched: 5. The CDR3 sequence is CASRLQGAAGELFF. For the CDR3, the DNA is TGTGCCAGCAGATTACAGGGGGCTGCCGGGGAGCTGTTTTTT.

This rearrangement joins TRBV7-9 to TRBJ2-5; 8 positions agree with TRBD2. The CDR3 consists of 14 residues. Germline CDR1 SEHNR, CDR2 FQNEAQ (reference sequence). V shed 5 bases, J shed 4 bases, and the junction held 6 bases outside the gene matches. CDR3 sequence reads: CASSLGGEGETQYF. Here the CDR3 DNA reads TGTGCCAGCAGCCTCGGGGGGGAGGGAGAGACCCAGTACTTC.

This chain uses TRBV7-6 with TRBJ2-3; D gene unclear. V was cut by 1 base and J by 4 bases, with 6 bases left in between. Germline CDR1 SGHVS, CDR2 FNYEAQ. This CDR3 has 13 amino acids. This CDR3 is CASSLVRADTQYF. Here the CDR3 DNA reads TGTGCCAGCAGCTTAGTCCGGGCAGATACGCAGTATTTT.

The chain joins TRBV11-2 to TRBJ2-1; D is ambiguous. V was clipped by 5 bases and J by 8 bases, with 7 bases between them. The CDR3 loop spans 11 amino acids. CDR1 and CDR2 from the germline V gene are SGHAT and FQNNGV. In DNA, the CDR3 is TGTGCCAGCAGCAAGTACGATGAGCAGTTCTTC. This translates into CASSKYDEQFF.